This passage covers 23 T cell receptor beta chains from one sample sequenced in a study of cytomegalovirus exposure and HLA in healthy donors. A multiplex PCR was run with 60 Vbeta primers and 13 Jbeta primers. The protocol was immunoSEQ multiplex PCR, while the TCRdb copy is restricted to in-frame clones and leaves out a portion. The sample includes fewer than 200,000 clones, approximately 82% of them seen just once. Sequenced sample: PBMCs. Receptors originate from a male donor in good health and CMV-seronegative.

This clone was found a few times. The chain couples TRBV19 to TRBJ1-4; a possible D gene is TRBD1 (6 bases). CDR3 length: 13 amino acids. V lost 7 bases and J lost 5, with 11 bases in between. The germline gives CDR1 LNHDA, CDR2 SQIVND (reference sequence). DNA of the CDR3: TGTGCCAGTACCGGACAGCTGAATGAAAAACTGTTTTTT. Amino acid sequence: CASTGQLNEKLFF.

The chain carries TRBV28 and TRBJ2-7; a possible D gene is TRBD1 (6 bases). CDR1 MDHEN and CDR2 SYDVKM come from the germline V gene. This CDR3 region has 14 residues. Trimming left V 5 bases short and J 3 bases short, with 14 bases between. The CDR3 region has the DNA TGTGCCAGCAGTCTACAGGGTCGGGGCTACGAGCAGTACTTC. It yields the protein CASSLQGRGYEQYF.

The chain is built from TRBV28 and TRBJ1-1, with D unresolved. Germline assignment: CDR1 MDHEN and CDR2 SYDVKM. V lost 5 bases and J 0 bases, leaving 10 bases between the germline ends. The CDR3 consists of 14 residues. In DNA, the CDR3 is TGTGCCAGCAGTCCCGGCGGGATGAACACTGAAGCTTTCTTT. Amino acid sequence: CASSPGGMNTEAFF.

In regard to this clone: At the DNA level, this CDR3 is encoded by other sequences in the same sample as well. The CDR3, as DNA: TGTGCCAGCAGTCGGGCCCGGGGTGGGAATGAGCAGTTCTTC. It is translated as CASSRARGGNEQFF. The chain employs TRBV6-5 and TRBJ2-1, with D tentatively TRBD2 (5 bases). The germline gives CDR1 MNHEY, CDR2 SVGAGI. Trimming took 5 bases from V and 7 from J, leaving 15 bases between them. This CDR3 contains 14 residues.

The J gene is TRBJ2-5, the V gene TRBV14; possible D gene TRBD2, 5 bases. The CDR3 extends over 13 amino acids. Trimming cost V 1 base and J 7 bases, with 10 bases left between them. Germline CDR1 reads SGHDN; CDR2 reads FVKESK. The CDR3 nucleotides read TGTGCCAGCAGCCAAGGGGGAAGCGGGACCCAGTACTTC. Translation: CASSQGGSGTQYF.

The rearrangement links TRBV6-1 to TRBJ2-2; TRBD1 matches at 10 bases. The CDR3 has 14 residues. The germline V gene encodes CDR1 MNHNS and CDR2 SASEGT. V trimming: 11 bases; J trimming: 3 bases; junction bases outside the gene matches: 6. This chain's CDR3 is CAGGQGIYTGELFF. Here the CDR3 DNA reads TGTGCCGGGGGACAGGGGATTTACACCGGGGAGCTGTTTTTT.

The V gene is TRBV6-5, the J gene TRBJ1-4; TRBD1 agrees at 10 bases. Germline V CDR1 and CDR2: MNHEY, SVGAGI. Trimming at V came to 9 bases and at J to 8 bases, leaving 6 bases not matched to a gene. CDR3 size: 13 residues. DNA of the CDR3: TGTGCCAGTTCACGGACAGGGGGAGAAAAACTGTTTTTT. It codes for CASSRTGGEKLFF.

CDR3 loop: CASSLGPLVTDTQYF. The DNA of the CDR3 is TGTGCCAGCAGCTTAGGTCCCCTTGTCACAGATACGCAGTATTTT. This sequence joins TRBV7-2 and TRBJ2-3; no clear D. The germline V gene encodes CDR1 SGHTA and CDR2 FQGNSA. V was clipped by 1 base and J by 2 bases, with 10 bases between them. The CDR3 is made up of 15 amino acids.

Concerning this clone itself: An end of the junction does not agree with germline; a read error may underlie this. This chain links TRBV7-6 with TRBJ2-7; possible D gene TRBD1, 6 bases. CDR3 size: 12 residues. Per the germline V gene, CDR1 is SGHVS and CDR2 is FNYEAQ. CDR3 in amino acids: CASSHEPGHHWF. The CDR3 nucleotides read TGTGCCAGCAGCCACGAACCGGGACATCACTGGTTC. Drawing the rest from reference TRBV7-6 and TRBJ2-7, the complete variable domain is GAGVSQSPRYKVTKRGQDVALRCDPISGHVSLYWYRQALGQGPEFLTYFNYEAQQDKSGLPNDRFSAERPEGSISTLTIQRTEQRDSAMYRCASSHEPGHHWFGPGTRLTVT.

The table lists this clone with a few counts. The CDR3 spells CAISLRQGDYGYTF. CDR3 nucleotide sequence: TGTGCCATCAGTTTAAGGCAGGGGGACTATGGCTACACCTTC. This rearrangement joins TRBV10-3 to TRBJ1-2; 7 bases map to TRBD1. The CDR3 consists of 14 residues. Losses at the gene ends were 5 bases for V and 3 bases for J; bases not matched to a gene: 6. CDR1 and CDR2 from the germline V gene are ENHRY and SYGVKD.

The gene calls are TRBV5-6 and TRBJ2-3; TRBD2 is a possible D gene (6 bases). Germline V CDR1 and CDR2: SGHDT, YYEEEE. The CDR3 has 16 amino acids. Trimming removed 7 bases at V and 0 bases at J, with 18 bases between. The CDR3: CASGGSPGVSTDTQYF. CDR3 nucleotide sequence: TGTGCCAGCGGGGGGTCGCCGGGAGTGAGCACAGATACGCAGTATTTT.

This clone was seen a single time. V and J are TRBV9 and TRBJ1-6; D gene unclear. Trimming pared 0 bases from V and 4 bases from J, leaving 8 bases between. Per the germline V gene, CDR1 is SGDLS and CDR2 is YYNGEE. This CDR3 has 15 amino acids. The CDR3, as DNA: TGTGCCAGCAGCGTAGGATCAGATTATAATTCACCCCTCCACTTT. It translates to CASSVGSDYNSPLHF. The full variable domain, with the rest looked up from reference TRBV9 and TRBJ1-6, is DSGVTQTPKHLITATGQRVTLRCSPRSGDLSVYWYQQSLDQGLQFLIQYYNGEERAKGNILERFSAQQFPDLHSELNLSSLELGDSALYFCASSVGSDYNSPLHFGNGTRLTVT.

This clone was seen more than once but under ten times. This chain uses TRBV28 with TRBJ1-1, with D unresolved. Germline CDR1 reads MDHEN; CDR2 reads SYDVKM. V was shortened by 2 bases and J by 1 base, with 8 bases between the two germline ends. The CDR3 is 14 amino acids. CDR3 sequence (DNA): TGTGCCAGCAGTTTAATAGACACGAACACTGAAGCTTTCTTT. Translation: CASSLIDTNTEAFF.

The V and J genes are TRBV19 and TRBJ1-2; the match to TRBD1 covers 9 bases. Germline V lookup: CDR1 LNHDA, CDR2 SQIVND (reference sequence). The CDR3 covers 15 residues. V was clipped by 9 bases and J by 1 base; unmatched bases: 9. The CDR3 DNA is TGTGCCAGCTCCGGGACAGGGACTTTTAACTATGGCTACACCTTC. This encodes CASSGTGTFNYGYTF. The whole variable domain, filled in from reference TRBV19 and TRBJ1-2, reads DGGITQSPKYLFRKEGQNVTLSCEQNLNHDAMYWYRQDPGQGLRLIYYSQIVNDFQKGDIAEGYSVSREKKESFPLTVTSAQKNPTAFYLCASSGTGTFNYGYTFGSGTRLTVV.

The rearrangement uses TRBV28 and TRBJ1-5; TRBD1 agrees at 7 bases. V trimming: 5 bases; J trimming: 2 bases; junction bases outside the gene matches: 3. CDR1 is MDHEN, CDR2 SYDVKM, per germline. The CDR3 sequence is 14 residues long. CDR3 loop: CASSPDRGNQPQHF. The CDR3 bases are TGTGCCAGCAGTCCTGACAGGGGCAATCAGCCCCAGCATTTT.

The CDR3 bases are TGTGCCAGCAGCTCACTAGCGGGAGATCTAGAGCAGTACTTC. This sequence encodes CASSSLAGDLEQYF. This sequence joins TRBV7-6 and TRBJ2-7, with 11 bases fitting TRBD2. The CDR3 sequence is 14 residues long. Trimming took 4 bases from V and 7 from J; bases not matched to a gene: 6. Germline lookup yields CDR1 SGHVS and CDR2 FNYEAQ.

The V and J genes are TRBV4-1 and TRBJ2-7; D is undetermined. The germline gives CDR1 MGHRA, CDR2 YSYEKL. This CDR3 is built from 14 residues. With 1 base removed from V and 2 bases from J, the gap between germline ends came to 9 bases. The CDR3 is CASSQGSGTYEQYF. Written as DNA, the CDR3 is TGCGCCAGCAGCCAAGGCTCAGGTACCTACGAGCAGTACTTC.

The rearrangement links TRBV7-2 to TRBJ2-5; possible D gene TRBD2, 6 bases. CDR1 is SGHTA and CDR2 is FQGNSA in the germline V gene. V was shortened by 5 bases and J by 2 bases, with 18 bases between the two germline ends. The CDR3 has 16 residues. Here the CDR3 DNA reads TGTGCCAGCAGCCTCCGAACGGCGAGCGGGCAAGAGACCCAGTACTTC. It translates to CASSLRTASGQETQYF.

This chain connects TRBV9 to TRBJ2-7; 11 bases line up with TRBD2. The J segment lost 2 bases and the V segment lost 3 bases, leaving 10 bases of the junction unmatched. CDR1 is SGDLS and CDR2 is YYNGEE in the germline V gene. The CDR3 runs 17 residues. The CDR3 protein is CASSGGVTSGGPYEQYF. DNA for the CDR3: TGTGCCAGCAGCGGAGGCGTAACTAGCGGGGGTCCCTACGAGCAGTACTTC.

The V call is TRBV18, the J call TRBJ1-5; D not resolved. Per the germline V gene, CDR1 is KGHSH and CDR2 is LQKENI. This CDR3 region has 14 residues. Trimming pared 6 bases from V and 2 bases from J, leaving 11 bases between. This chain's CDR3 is CASSHDEGNQPQHF. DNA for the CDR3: TGTGCCAGCTCCCATGACGAGGGCAATCAGCCCCAGCATTTT.

The CDR3 DNA is TGTGCCACCAGCCGGACAGGGGACACTGAAGCTTTCTTT. Translated, it gives CATSRTGDTEAFF. The chain recombines TRBV15 with TRBJ1-1; 9 nucleotides match TRBD1. In germline, CDR1 is LNHNV, CDR2 YYDKDF (reference sequence). The CDR3 extends over 13 amino acids. V shed 5 bases and J 3 bases; nucleotides not matched to a gene: 1. The entire variable domain, with the rest obtained from reference TRBV15 and TRBJ1-1, is as follows: DAMVIQNPRYQVTQFGKPVTLSCSQTLNHNVMYWYQQKSSQAPKLLFHYYDKDFNNEADTPDNFQSRRPNTSFCFLDIRSPGLGDTAMYLCATSRTGDTEAFFGQGTRLTVV.

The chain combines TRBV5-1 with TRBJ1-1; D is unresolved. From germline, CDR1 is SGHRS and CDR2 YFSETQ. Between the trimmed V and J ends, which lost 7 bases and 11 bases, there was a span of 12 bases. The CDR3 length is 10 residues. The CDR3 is CASGSPRAFF. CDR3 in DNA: TGCGCCAGCGGGAGCCCGAGGGCTTTCTTT.

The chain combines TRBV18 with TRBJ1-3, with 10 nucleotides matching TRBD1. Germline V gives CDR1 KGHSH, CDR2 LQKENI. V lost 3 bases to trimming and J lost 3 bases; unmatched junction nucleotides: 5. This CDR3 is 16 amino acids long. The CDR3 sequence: CASSPDRGQSGNTIYF. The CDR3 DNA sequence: TGTGCCAGCTCACCCGACAGGGGGCAGAGTGGAAACACCATATATTTT.